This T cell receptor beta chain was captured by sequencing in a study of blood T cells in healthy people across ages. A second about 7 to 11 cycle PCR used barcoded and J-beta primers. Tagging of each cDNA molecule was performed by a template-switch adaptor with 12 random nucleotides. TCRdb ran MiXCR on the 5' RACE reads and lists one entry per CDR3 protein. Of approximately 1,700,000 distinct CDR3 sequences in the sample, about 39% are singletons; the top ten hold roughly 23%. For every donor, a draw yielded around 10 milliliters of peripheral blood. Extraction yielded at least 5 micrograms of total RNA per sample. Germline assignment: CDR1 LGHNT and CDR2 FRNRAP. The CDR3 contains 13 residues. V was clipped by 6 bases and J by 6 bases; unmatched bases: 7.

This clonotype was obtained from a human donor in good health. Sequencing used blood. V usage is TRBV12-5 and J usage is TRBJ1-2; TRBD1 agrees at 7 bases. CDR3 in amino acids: CASGTQGEDGYTF. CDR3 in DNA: TGTGCTAGTGGGACCCAGGGGGAAGATGGCTACACCTTC.